The table lists the clone carrying this TCR beta chain with many counts. As yet, its antigen is unknown. The read stops 3 residues short of the end of the CDR3; the missing end is completed from the germline J gene. The record originates from a study of T cell clonality in common variable immunodeficiency. Study-level results: The cause of increased CVID clonality remains unclear without subpopulation sequencing.

Per germline, CDR1 GTSNPN and CDR2 SVGIG (reference sequence). The CDR3 is 11 residues long. Generated by immunoSEQ multiplex PCR, the TCRdb table keeps only in-frame clones and is missing some. In total the sample includes 40,000 to 60,000 clones, none of them seen once. Source material: peripheral blood mononuclear cells. The V call is TRBV30, the J call TRBJ2-2; maybe TRBD1 (6 bases). The TCR was taken from a person between 18 and 75 years old in good health. The CDR3 bases that were read are TGTGCCGCTGGGACAAATGAAAAG. Its translation: CAAGTNEK. In full, the CDR3 is CAAGTNEKLFF.